This T cell receptor beta chain was sequenced for a study of shared clonotypes between healthy human individuals. About this clone: The antigen is not known.

Original data processing: There were no quality scores in the junction-only immunoSEQ sequences, so filtering differed. Libraries were prepared by immunoSEQ multiplex PCR; TCRdb keeps only in-frame clonotypes and omits some of them. That table supplies the V and J calls and clone size; D and trimming were determined from the DNA. The sample shows about 1 million clones, roughly 75% of them seen only once. Study observations and caveats: The study found roughly 5% of naive CD4 clonotypes shared across a handful of donors. A generally larger estimated richness was seen in naive subsets than in memory subsets.

The CDR3 has 15 residues. V shed 5 bases, J shed 2 bases, and the junction held 6 bases outside the gene matches. In germline, CDR1 is SGHTA, CDR2 FQGTGA. This sequence was found in a man younger than 30 in good health. This sequence joins TRBV7-3 and TRBJ1-2, with TRBD1 matching 9 bases. The sample comprised memory CD4+ T cells sorted from blood. Subset denoted: CD45RA-negative fraction. The CDR3 here is CASSLGTGPNYGYTF. The CDR3 DNA sequence: TGTGCCAGCAGCCTCGGGACAGGGCCCAACTATGGCTACACCTTC.